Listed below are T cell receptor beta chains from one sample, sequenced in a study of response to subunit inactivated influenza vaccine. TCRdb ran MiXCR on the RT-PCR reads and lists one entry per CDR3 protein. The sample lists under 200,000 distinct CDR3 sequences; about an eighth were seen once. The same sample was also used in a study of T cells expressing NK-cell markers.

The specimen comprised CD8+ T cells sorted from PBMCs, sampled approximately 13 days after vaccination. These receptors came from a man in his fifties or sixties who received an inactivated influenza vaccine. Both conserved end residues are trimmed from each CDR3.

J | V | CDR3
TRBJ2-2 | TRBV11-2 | ASSYIAGGPFGELF
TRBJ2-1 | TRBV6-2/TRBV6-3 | ASSYSTVGYNEQF
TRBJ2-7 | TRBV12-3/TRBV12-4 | ASSLIAVPPEGYEQY
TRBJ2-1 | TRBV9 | ASSASGVSYNEQF
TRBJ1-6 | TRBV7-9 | ASSFRQGVDSPLH
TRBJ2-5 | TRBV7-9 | ASTRTGQETQY
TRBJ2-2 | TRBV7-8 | ASSLAQGGGPSGELF
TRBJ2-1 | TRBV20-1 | SARDRDSYNEQF
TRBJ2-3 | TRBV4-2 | ASSQDGDASDTQY
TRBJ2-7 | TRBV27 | ASSLSISGGSYEQY
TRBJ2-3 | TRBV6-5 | ASSYAGTDTQY
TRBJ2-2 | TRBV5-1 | ASSLVSGPGELF
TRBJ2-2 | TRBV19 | AGRLAGELF
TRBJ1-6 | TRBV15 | ATSRTLQGYNSPLH
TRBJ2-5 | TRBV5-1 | ASSPRILEETQY
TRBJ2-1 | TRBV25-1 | ASSVYPRGGEQF
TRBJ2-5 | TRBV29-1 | SVASAGLKETQY
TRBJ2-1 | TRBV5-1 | ASSLLARGLIYNEQF
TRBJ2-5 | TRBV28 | ATGPGGRSQETQY
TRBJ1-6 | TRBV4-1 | ASSPLLGRPNSPLH
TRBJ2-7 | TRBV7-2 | ASSFGGSFYEQY